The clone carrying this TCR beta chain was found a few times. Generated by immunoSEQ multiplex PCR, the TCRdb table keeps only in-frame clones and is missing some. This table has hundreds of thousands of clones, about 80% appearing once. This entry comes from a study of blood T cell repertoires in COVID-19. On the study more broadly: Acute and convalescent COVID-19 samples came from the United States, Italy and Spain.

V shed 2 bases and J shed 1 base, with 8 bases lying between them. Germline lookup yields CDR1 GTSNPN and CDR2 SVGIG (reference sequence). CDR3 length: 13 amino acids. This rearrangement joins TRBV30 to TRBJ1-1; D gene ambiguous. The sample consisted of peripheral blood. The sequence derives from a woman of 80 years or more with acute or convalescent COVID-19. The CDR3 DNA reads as TGTGCCTGGAGTTGGAGGGAGAACACTGAAGCTTTCTTT. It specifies CAWSWRENTEAFF.